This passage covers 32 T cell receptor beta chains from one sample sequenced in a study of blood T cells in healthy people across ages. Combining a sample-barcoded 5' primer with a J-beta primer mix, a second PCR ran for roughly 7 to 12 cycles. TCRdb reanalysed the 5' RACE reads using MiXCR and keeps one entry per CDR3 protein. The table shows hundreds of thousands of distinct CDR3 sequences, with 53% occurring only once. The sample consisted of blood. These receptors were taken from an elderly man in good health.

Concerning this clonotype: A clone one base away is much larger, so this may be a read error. The CDR3 sequence is CSVSGLAGLEERYF. In nucleotides, the CDR3 is TGCAGCGTTTCGGGACTAGCGGGGCTCGAGGAGCGGTACTTC. The chain joins TRBV29-1 to TRBJ2-4, with 13 bases that match TRBD2. The V gene's germline CDR1 is SQVTM and CDR2 ANQGSEA. This CDR3 is 14 amino acids long. V lost 5 bases and J lost 15; bases outside the gene matches: 13.

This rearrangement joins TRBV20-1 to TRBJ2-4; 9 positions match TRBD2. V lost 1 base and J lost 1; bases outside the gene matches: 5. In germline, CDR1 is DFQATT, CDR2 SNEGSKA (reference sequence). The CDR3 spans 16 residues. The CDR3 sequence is CSARVEREVAKNIQYF. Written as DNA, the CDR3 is TGCAGTGCTAGAGTGGAGCGGGAGGTGGCCAAAAACATTCAGTACTTC.

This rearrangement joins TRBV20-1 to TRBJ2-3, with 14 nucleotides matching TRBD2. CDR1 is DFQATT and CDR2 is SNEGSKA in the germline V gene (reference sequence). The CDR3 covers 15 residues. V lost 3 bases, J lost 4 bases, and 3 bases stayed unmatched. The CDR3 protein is CSAREGLAGADTQYF. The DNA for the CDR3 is TGCAGTGCTAGGGAGGGACTAGCGGGAGCAGATACGCAGTATTTT.

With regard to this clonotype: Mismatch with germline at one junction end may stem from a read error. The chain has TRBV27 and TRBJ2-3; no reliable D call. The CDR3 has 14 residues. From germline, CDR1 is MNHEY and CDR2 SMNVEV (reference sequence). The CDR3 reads CASSLSLRPDTRYF. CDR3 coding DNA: TGTGCCAGCAGTTTATCCCTAAGACCAGATACGCGGTATTTT.

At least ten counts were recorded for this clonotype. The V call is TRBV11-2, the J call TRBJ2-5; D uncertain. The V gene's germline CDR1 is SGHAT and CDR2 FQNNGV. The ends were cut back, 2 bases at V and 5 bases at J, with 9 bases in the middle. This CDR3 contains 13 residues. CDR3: CASSLLRRETQYF. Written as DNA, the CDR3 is TGTGCCAGCAGCTTACTACGGCGGGAGACCCAGTACTTC.

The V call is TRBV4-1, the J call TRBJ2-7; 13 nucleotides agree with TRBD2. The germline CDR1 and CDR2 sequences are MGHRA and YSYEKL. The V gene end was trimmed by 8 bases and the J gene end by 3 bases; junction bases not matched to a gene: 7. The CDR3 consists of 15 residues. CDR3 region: CASGGLAGRSYEQYF. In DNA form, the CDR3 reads TGCGCCAGCGGGGGACTAGCGGGACGCAGCTACGAGCAGTACTTC.

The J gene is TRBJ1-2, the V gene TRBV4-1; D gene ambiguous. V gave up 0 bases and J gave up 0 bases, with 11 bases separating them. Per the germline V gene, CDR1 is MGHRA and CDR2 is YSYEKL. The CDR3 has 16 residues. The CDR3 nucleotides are TGCGCCAGCAGCCAAGATTCGGACGGAGCTAACTATGGCTACACCTTC. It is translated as CASSQDSDGANYGYTF.

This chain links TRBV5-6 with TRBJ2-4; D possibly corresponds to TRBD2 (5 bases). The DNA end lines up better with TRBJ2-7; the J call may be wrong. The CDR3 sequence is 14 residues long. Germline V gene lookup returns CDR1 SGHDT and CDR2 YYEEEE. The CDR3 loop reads CASSLGTWHYEQYF. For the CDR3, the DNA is TGTGCCAGCAGCTTGGGGACTTGGCACTACGAGCAGTACTTC.

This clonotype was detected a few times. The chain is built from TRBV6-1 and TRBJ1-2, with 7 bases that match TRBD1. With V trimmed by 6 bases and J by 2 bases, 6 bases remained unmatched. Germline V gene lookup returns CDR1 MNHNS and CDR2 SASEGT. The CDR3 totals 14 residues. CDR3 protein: CASSYRGLNYGYTF. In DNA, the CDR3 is TGTGCCAGCAGCTACAGGGGTCTCAACTATGGCTACACCTTC.

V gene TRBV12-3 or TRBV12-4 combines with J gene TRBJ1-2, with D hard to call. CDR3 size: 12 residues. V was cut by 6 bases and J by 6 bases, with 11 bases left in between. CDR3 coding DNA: TGTGCCAGCAGGATCGGGGTAGATGGCTACACCTTC. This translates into CASRIGVDGYTF.

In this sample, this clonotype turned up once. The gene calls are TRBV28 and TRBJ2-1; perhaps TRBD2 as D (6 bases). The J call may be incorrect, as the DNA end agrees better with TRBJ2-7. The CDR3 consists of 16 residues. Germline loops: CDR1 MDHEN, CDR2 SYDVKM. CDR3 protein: CASSPLTGTPYNEQYF. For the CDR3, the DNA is TGTGCCAGCAGCCCCCTTACCGGGACTCCTTACAATGAGCAGTACTTC.

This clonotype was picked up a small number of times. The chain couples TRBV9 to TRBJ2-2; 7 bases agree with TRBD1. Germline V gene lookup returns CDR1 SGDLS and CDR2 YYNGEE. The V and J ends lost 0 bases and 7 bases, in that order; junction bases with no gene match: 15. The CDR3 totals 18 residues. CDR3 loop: CASSVARSPTGQNGELFF. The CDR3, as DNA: TGTGCCAGCAGCGTAGCAAGATCCCCGACAGGGCAAAACGGGGAGCTGTTTTTT.

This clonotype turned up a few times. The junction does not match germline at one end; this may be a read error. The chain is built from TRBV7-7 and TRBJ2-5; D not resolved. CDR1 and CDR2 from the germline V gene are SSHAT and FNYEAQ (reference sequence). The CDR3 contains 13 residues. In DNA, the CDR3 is TGTGCTAGCAGCTTGGGGATCGGAGAGACCCAGTACTTC. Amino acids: CASSLGIGETQYF.

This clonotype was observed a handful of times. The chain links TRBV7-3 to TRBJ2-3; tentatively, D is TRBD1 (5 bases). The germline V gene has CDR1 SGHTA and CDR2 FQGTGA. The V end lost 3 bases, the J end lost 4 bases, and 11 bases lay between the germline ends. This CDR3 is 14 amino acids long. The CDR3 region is CASSFTGPADTQYF. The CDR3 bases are TGTGCCAGCAGCTTCACAGGCCCGGCAGATACGCAGTATTTT.

The CDR3 nucleotides read TGTGCCAGCAGCCAGGAGACTTGGACTAGCAGCAACGAGCAGTACTTC. This gives the protein CASSQETWTSSNEQYF. The chain employs TRBV3-1 and TRBJ2-5; 8 bases agree with TRBD2. The end of the DNA fits TRBJ2-7 better, so the J call may be wrong. The CDR3 covers 16 residues. CDR1 and CDR2 from the germline V gene are LGHDT and YNNKEL (reference sequence).

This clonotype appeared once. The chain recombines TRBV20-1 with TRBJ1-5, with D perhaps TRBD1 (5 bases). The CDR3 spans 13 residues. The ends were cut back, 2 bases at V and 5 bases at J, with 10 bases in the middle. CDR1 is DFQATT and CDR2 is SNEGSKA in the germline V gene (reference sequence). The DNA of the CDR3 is TGCAGTGCTAGACCACTGGGGGATCAGCCCCAGCATTTT. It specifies CSARPLGDQPQHF.

The CDR3 sequence: CASSQQSRGETQYF. The CDR3 DNA reads as TGTGCCAGCAGCCAACAGTCAAGGGGGGAGACCCAGTACTTC. The V gene is TRBV3-1, the J gene TRBJ2-5; possible D gene TRBD1, 6 bases. V lost 2 bases, J lost 5 bases, and 12 bases lay in between. This CDR3 is 14 amino acids long. CDR1 LGHDT and CDR2 YNNKEL come from the germline V gene (reference sequence).

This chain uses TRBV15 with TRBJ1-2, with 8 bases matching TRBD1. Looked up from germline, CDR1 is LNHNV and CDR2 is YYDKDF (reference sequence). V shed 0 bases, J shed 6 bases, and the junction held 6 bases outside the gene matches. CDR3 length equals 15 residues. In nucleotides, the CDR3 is TGTGCCACCAGCAGAGATCCCGGCAGGGGGCATGGCTACACCTTC. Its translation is CATSRDPGRGHGYTF.

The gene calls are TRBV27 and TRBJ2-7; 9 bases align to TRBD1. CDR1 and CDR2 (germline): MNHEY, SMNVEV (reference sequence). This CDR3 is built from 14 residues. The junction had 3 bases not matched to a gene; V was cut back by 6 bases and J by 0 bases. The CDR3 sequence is CASRGGQGSYEQYF. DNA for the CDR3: TGTGCCAGCAGGGGGGGACAGGGCTCCTACGAGCAGTACTTC.

CDR3 loop: CASSLDGGPGLADNSYEQYF. CDR3 nucleotide sequence: TGTGCCAGCAGCTTAGATGGGGGGCCAGGACTAGCGGACAACTCCTACGAGCAGTACTTC. This chain joins TRBV11-2 and TRBJ2-7; 10 nucleotides align to TRBD2. Trimming cost V 0 bases and J 0 bases; bases outside gene matches: 14. This CDR3 is built from 20 residues. Germline V lookup: CDR1 SGHAT, CDR2 FQNNGV.

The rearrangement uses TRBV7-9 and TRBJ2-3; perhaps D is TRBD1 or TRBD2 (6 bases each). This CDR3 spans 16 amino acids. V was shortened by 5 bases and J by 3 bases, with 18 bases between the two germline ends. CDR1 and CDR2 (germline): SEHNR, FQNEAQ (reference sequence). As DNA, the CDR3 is TGTGCCAGCAGCCCCTGGCAGGGGAGGATGACAGATACGCAGTATTTT. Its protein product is CASSPWQGRMTDTQYF.

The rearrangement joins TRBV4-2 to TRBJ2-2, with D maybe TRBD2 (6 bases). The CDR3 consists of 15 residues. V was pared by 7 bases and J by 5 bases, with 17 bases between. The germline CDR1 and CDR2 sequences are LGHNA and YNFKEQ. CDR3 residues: CASKGPETRTGELFF. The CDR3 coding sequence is TGTGCCAGCAAGGGCCCCGAGACTAGGACCGGGGAGCTGTTTTTT.

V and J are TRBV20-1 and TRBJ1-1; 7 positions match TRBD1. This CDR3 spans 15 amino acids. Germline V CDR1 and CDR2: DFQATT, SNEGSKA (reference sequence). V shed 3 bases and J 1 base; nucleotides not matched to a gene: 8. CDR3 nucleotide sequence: TGCAGTGCTAGTACCCGGACAGGAGGGAACACTGAAGCTTTCTTT. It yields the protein CSASTRTGGNTEAFF.

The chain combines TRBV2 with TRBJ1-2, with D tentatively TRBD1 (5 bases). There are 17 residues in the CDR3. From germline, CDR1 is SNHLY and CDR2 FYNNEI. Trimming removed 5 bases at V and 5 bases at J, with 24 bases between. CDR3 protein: CASSPRGGFWTSYGYTF. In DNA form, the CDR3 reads TGTGCCAGCAGTCCAAGGGGAGGGTTTTGGACGAGTTATGGCTACACCTTC.

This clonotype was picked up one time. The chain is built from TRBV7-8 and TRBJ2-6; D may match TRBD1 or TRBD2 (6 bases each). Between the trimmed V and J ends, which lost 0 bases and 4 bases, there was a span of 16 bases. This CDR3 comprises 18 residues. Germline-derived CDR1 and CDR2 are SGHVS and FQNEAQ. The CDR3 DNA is TGTGCCAGCAGCTTAGCCCGGGGGCCTGGGACCGGGGCCAACGTCCTGACTTTC. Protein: CASSLARGPGTGANVLTF.

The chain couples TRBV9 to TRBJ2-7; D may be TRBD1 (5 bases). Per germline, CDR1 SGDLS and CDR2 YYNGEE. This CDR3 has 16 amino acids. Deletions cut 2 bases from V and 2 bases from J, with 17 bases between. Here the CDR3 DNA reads TGTGCCAGCAGCGTCGACCCCGTGACAGTGACCTACGAGCAGTACTTC. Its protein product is CASSVDPVTVTYEQYF.

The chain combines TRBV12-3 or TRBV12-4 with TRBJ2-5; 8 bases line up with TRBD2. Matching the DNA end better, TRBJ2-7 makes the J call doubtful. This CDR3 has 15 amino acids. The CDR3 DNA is TGTGCCAGCAGTCCATCTGGCGGGAGGTCAAGCGAGCAGTACTTC. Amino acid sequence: CASSPSGGRSSEQYF.

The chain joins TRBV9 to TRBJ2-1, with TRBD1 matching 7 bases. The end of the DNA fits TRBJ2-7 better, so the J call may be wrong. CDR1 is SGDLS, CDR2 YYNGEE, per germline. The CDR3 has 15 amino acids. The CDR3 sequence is CASSVRDRTNYEQYF. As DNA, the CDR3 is TGTGCCAGCAGCGTTAGGGACAGAACTAACTACGAGCAGTACTTC.

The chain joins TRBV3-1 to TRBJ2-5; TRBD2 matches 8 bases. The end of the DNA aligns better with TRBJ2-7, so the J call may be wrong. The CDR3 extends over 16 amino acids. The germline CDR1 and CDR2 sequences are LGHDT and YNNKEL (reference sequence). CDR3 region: CASSPGLATLQGEQYF. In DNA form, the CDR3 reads TGTGCCAGCAGCCCAGGACTAGCCACACTACAGGGCGAGCAGTACTTC.

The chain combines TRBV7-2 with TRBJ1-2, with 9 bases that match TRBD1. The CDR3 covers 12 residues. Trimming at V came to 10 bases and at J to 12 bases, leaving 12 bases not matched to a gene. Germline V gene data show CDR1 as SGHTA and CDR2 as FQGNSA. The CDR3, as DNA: TGTGCCAAAGTGTGGGACAGGGATGTACACACCTTC. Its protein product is CAKVWDRDVHTF.

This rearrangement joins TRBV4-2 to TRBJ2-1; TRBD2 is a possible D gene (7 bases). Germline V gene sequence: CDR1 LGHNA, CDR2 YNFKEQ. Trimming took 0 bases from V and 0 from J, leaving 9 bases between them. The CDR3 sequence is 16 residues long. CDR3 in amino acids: CASSQEGGPSYNEQFF. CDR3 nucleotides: TGTGCCAGCAGCCAAGAGGGGGGGCCCTCCTACAATGAGCAGTTCTTC.

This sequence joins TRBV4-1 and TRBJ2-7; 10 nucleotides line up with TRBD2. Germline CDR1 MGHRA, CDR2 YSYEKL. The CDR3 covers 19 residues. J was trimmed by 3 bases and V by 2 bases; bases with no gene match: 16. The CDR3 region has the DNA TGCGCCAGCAGCCAAAATCTCGGGACAGCCGGGACTAGCGACTACGAGCAGTACTTC. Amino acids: CASSQNLGTAGTSDYEQYF.